This TCR beta chain was documented in a study of T cells expressing NK-cell markers. Study-wide background: Repertoire data for TCR beta were derived from sorted T cells (CD3+CD56+NKG2C+, CD3+CD56+NKG2C- and CD3+CD56-NKG2C+). HCMV seropositivity characterized most of the eight sequenced donors, and seronegativity one.

The CDR3 spans 18 residues. The V gene's germline CDR1 is KGHDR and CDR2 SFDVKD. 5'RACE template switching with UMIs generated TCR beta cDNA. Using the 5' RACE reads, TCRdb records one entry per CDR3 protein without DNA. Its clone listing holds about 460,000 distinct CDR3 sequences. Sequencing input: blood T cells: a sorted CD56 or NKG2C T cell subset, CD4+ or CD8+ T cells, or bulk PBMC T cells (not recorded which). This receptor was obtained from a woman between 45 and 65 years old in good health. This sequence joins TRBV24-1 and TRBJ2-1; with no DNA, the TCRdb D assignment of TRBD2 cannot be verified. This CDR3 is CATSDSPRTSGDYNEQFF.